The next 32 T cell receptor beta chains were all read from a single sample in a study of shared clonotypes between healthy human individuals. TCRdb's table, derived via immunoSEQ multiplex PCR, lists solely in-frame clones and lacks some. This table has 2 million to 2.5 million clones, around 95% appearing once. Sequenced material: naive CD4+ T cells sorted from blood. Subset: CD45RA+ positively selected. The receptors here all came from a young man in good health.

Comment on this clone: This CDR3 is also generated by other DNA sequences in the sample. CDR3 in amino acids: CASSEGTAYEQYF. The DNA for the CDR3 is TGCGCCAGCAGCGAAGGGACCGCTTACGAGCAGTACTTC. This chain joins TRBV5-1 and TRBJ2-7, with D perhaps being TRBD1 or TRBD2 (5 bases each). The germline V gene encodes CDR1 SGHRS and CDR2 YFSETQ. Deletions cut 4 bases from V and 4 bases from J, with 12 bases between. The CDR3 has 13 amino acids.

This chain connects TRBV4-1 to TRBJ1-1; D possibly corresponds to TRBD1 (6 bases). V lost 4 bases and J 4 bases, leaving 16 bases between the germline ends. From germline, CDR1 is MGHRA and CDR2 YSYEKL. This CDR3 has 15 amino acids. CDR3 bases: TGCGCCAGCAGCCCAGGGGACGGGCGCGGCACTGAAGCTTTCTTT. It is translated as CASSPGDGRGTEAFF.

On this clone: Additional DNA sequences in this sample encode the identical CDR3. The CDR3 sequence is CASSYRGEAFF. The CDR3 coding sequence is TGTGCCAGCAGTTACAGGGGCGAAGCTTTCTTT. The V and J genes are TRBV6-5 and TRBJ1-1; TRBD1 might be the D (5 bases). Germline V CDR1 and CDR2: MNHEY, SVGAGI. V shed 2 bases and J shed 8 bases, with 6 bases lying between them. The length of the CDR3 is 11 residues.

V usage is TRBV30 and J usage is TRBJ1-2; the D gene is possibly TRBD1 (5 bases). Germline values: CDR1 GTSNPN, CDR2 SVGIG (reference sequence). This CDR3 contains 14 residues. Trimming took 0 bases from V and 3 from J, leaving 11 bases between them. The CDR3 bases are TGTGCCTGGAGTGTATCCGGGGCGTACTATGGCTACACCTTC. Protein: CAWSVSGAYYGYTF.

The CDR3 coding sequence is TGTGCCAGTAGTATATCCCGCCCTAGCGGGGGAGGCACAGATACGCAGTATTTT. This translates into CASSISRPSGGGTDTQYF. The V gene is TRBV19, the J gene TRBJ2-3; 10 bases fit TRBD2. Germline lookup yields CDR1 LNHDA and CDR2 SQIVND (reference sequence). The CDR3 consists of 18 residues. V lost 2 bases to trimming and J lost 1 base; unmatched junction nucleotides: 9.

The chain couples TRBV11-1 to TRBJ1-1; TRBD1 is a possible D gene (5 bases). The CDR3 is 15 residues long. Per germline, CDR1 SGHAT and CDR2 FQDESV (reference sequence). The V end lost 5 bases, the J end lost 0 bases, and 13 bases lay between the germline ends. The DNA of the CDR3 is TGTGCCAGCAGCCGGCAGGAGGACATGAACACTGAAGCTTTCTTT. Translating gives CASSRQEDMNTEAFF.

The DNA for the CDR3 is TGTGCCAGCAGCTTGGATTCGGTCGGGGAGCTGTTTTTT. Translated, it gives CASSLDSVGELFF. The chain combines TRBV5-4 with TRBJ2-2; D unresolved. V lost 0 bases and J 7 bases, leaving 7 bases between the germline ends. CDR3 length equals 13 residues. Germline loops: CDR1 SGHNT, CDR2 YYREEE (reference sequence).

A single count supports this clone. The chain links TRBV30 to TRBJ1-2; a possible D gene is TRBD1 (5 bases). This CDR3 spans 15 amino acids. V was clipped by 5 bases and J by 2 bases, with 18 bases between them. Germline values: CDR1 GTSNPN, CDR2 SVGIG (reference sequence). The CDR3 region is CAWFGGRDGNYGYTF. The CDR3 nucleotides read TGTGCCTGGTTTGGGGGGAGGGACGGAAACTATGGCTACACCTTC.

With regard to this clone: The same CDR3 can be traced to other DNA sequences in this sample. V is TRBV6-1 and J is TRBJ1-4; D gene uncertain. V was trimmed by 7 bases and J by 5 bases, leaving 5 bases between them. Germline values: CDR1 MNHNS, CDR2 SASEGT. The CDR3 runs to 11 residues. CDR3 residues: CASTTNEKLFF. The CDR3, as DNA: TGTGCCAGCACCACAAATGAAAAACTGTTTTTT.

The CDR3 DNA reads as TGTGCCAGCAGCGCAAAGGGGGACCGTAACTATGGCTACACCTTC. It is translated as CASSAKGDRNYGYTF. The genes are TRBV7-9 and TRBJ1-2; tentatively, D is TRBD1 (6 bases). Trimming took 5 bases from V and 1 from J, leaving 14 bases between them. Germline V gene sequence: CDR1 SEHNR, CDR2 FQNEAQ (reference sequence). The CDR3 loop spans 15 amino acids.

This chain links TRBV6-1 with TRBJ1-1; D gene uncertain. CDR1 and CDR2 (germline): MNHNS, SASEGT. This CDR3 spans 15 amino acids. V dropped 5 bases and J dropped 0 bases, with 13 bases sitting between them. CDR3 DNA: TGTGCCAGCAGTCCGTTTGGCCCGGTGAACACTGAAGCTTTCTTT. As protein: CASSPFGPVNTEAFF.

This sequence joins TRBV6-5 and TRBJ1-1; D is possibly TRBD1 (5 bases). Germline V CDR1 and CDR2: MNHEY, SVGAGI. CDR3 length equals 15 residues. Deletions cut 0 bases from V and 5 bases from J, with 13 bases between. CDR3 protein: CASSYSTRDSTEAFF. CDR3 DNA sequence: TGTGCCAGCAGTTACTCGACCAGGGATAGTACTGAAGCTTTCTTT.

V usage is TRBV28 and J usage is TRBJ1-4; the D is unclear. This CDR3 spans 14 amino acids. Looked up from germline, CDR1 is MDHEN and CDR2 is SYDVKM. V lost 4 bases to trimming and J lost 7 bases, with 13 bases between them. The CDR3 bases are TGTGCCAGCAGTTGGTTGTTGGGTGGTGAAAAACTGTTTTTT. It yields the protein CASSWLLGGEKLFF.

The rearrangement joins TRBV27 to TRBJ2-7; TRBD1 aligns across 7 bases. The junction had 7 bases not matched to a gene; V was cut back by 4 bases and J by 1 base. CDR1 is MNHEY and CDR2 is SMNVEV in the germline V gene (reference sequence). The CDR3 consists of 15 residues. The CDR3 spells CASSSGQVRSYEQYF. DNA of the CDR3: TGTGCCAGCAGTTCCGGACAGGTGCGATCCTACGAGCAGTACTTC.

The CDR3 spells CAWSFNSNTEAFF. The CDR3, as DNA: TGTGCCTGGAGTTTCAACAGTAACACTGAAGCTTTCTTT. This rearrangement joins TRBV30 to TRBJ1-1; unclear D gene. CDR1 GTSNPN and CDR2 SVGIG come from the germline V gene (reference sequence). The V end lost 2 bases, the J end lost 2 bases, and 9 bases lay between the germline ends. The CDR3 loop spans 13 amino acids.

The rearrangement uses TRBV30 and TRBJ1-4; D uncertain. Trimming shortened V by 0 bases and J by 4 bases, and 9 bases separated the two germline ends. Germline V gene data show CDR1 as GTSNPN and CDR2 as SVGIG (reference sequence). CDR3 length equals 14 residues. The DNA of the CDR3 is TGTGCCTGGAGTGTATGGTCCTTTAATGAAAAACTGTTTTTT. It is translated as CAWSVWSFNEKLFF.

The V and J genes are TRBV7-2 and TRBJ1-1; 8 bases match TRBD1. There are 14 residues in the CDR3. J lost 10 bases, V lost 3 bases, and 10 bases had no gene match. Per the germline V gene, CDR1 is SGHTA and CDR2 is FQGNSA. The DNA for the CDR3 is TGTGCCAGCAGCTTCGGACAGGGCGAACCGGGAGCTTTCTTT. The encoded protein is CASSFGQGEPGAFF.

V and J are TRBV10-3 and TRBJ1-6; the match to TRBD1 covers 7 bases. CDR1 ENHRY and CDR2 SYGVKD come from the germline V gene. The trim removed 3 bases at V and 7 bases at J, leaving 9 bases unmatched. This CDR3 spans 16 amino acids. In DNA, the CDR3 is TGTGCCATCAGTGAAGGTGAGACAGGGAGGAATTCACCCCTCCACTTT. This sequence encodes CAISEGETGRNSPLHF.

About this clone: At the DNA level, this CDR3 is encoded by other sequences in the same sample as well. The chain couples TRBV18 to TRBJ2-7; 7 bases match TRBD1. This CDR3 comprises 14 residues. V trimming: 2 bases; J trimming: 3 bases; junction bases outside the gene matches: 4. Looked up from germline, CDR1 is KGHSH and CDR2 is LQKENI. The CDR3 protein is CASSPSRDSYEQYF. In DNA, the CDR3 is TGTGCCAGCTCACCAAGTCGGGACAGCTACGAGCAGTACTTC.

J is TRBJ2-3 and V is TRBV2; D remains unclear. The CDR3 runs to 11 residues. CDR1 SNHLY and CDR2 FYNNEI come from the germline V gene. Trimming left V 6 bases short and J 6 bases short, with 7 bases between. This chain's CDR3 is CASRPLDTQYF. In DNA, the CDR3 is TGTGCCAGCAGGCCTTTGGATACGCAGTATTTT.

V gene TRBV7-8 combines with J gene TRBJ1-3, with TRBD1 as a possible D gene (5 bases). Germline lookup yields CDR1 SGHVS and CDR2 FQNEAQ. V gave up 4 bases and J gave up 0 bases, with 16 bases separating them. This CDR3 contains 17 residues. The CDR3 loop reads CASSWKDTSFSGNTIYF. Here the CDR3 DNA reads TGTGCCAGCAGCTGGAAGGACACCTCCTTCTCTGGAAACACCATATATTTT.

This clone has a single count. This chain connects TRBV4-1 to TRBJ1-1, with TRBD1 matching over 12 bases. V trimming: 0 bases; J trimming: 10 bases; junction bases outside the gene matches: 3. The germline CDR1 and CDR2 sequences are MGHRA and YSYEKL. The CDR3 has 14 amino acids. CDR3 bases: TGCGCCAGCAGCCAAGAGGGACAGGGGGCGCGAGCTTTCTTT. Amino acids: CASSQEGQGARAFF.

The chain has TRBV25-1 and TRBJ2-7; 9 nucleotides align to TRBD1. V lost 7 bases to trimming and J lost 5 bases; unmatched junction nucleotides: 12. This CDR3 is 15 amino acids long. Germline V CDR1 and CDR2: MGHDK, SYGVNS. CDR3 sequence: CASTALGTGLHEQYF. CDR3 DNA: TGTGCCAGCACCGCACTGGGGACAGGGCTCCACGAGCAGTACTTC.

The J gene is TRBJ1-1, the V gene TRBV6-5, with unresolved D. V lost 5 bases and J 1 base, leaving 11 bases between the germline ends. Germline V lookup: CDR1 MNHEY, CDR2 SVGAGI. This CDR3 is built from 14 residues. The CDR3 is CASSQRLGNTEAFF. The CDR3, as DNA: TGTGCCAGCAGTCAACGTCTAGGGAACACTGAAGCTTTCTTT.

The V call is TRBV10-3, the J call TRBJ2-2, with a weak D call TRBD1 (5 bases). The V gene lost 0 bases and the J gene lost 5 bases, with 10 bases spanning the gap. Germline V gives CDR1 ENHRY, CDR2 SYGVKD. The CDR3 has 15 residues. Here the CDR3 DNA reads TGTGCCATCAGTGAGTCGGGGCCTTCTACCGGGGAGCTGTTTTTT. Amino acids: CAISESGPSTGELFF.

The chain has TRBV11-2 and TRBJ2-1, with D perhaps TRBD2 (5 bases). Trimming pared 4 bases from V and 6 bases from J, leaving 13 bases between. Germline lookup yields CDR1 SGHAT and CDR2 FQNNGV. This CDR3 region has 14 residues. The DNA for the CDR3 is TGTGCCAGCAGCTCCGTAGCGAAGGGCAATGAGCAGTTCTTC. Amino acids: CASSSVAKGNEQFF.

The V gene is TRBV7-2, the J gene TRBJ2-1; perhaps TRBD1 as D (5 bases). Germline CDR1 reads SGHTA; CDR2 reads FQGNSA. The length of the CDR3 is 17 residues. V was pared by 1 base and J by 1 base, with 14 bases between. CDR3 residues: CASSLVTGVWSYNEQFF. CDR3 sequence (DNA): TGTGCCAGCAGCTTAGTCACAGGAGTATGGTCCTACAATGAGCAGTTCTTC.

The chain couples TRBV6-1 to TRBJ1-5; D unclear. Per the germline V gene, CDR1 is MNHNS and CDR2 is SASEGT. The CDR3 length is 15 residues. V gave up 7 bases and J gave up 0 bases, with 13 bases separating them. Here the CDR3 DNA reads TGTGCCAGCATGGCCGCGAAGAATAGCAATCAGCCCCAGCATTTT. Its protein product is CASMAAKNSNQPQHF.

The V and J genes are TRBV5-1 and TRBJ2-3; possible D gene TRBD2, 6 bases. Germline V CDR1 and CDR2: SGHRS, YFSETQ. The CDR3 covers 14 residues. The ends were cut back, 4 bases at V and 1 base at J, with 10 bases in the middle. CDR3 coding DNA: TGCGCCAGCAGCCAGGGACTTCGCACAGATACGCAGTATTTT. Translation gives CASSQGLRTDTQYF. Complete variable domain (other parts from reference TRBV5-1 and TRBJ2-3): KAGVTQTPRYLIKTRGQQVTLSCSPISGHRSVSWYQQTPGQGLQFLFEYFSETQRNKGNFPGRFSGRQFSNSRSEMNVSTLELGDSALYLCASSQGLRTDTQYFGPGTRLTVL.

The rearrangement links TRBV5-1 to TRBJ1-2, with TRBD1 matching over 9 bases. The V and J ends lost 1 base and 5 bases, in that order; junction bases with no gene match: 3. The CDR3 is made up of 14 amino acids. Germline loops: CDR1 SGHRS, CDR2 YFSETQ. The CDR3 spells CASSLLGQGYGYTF. Written as DNA, the CDR3 is TGCGCCAGCAGCTTGCTAGGACAGGGGTATGGCTACACCTTC. Complete variable domain (other parts from reference TRBV5-1 and TRBJ1-2): KAGVTQTPRYLIKTRGQQVTLSCSPISGHRSVSWYQQTPGQGLQFLFEYFSETQRNKGNFPGRFSGRQFSNSRSEMNVSTLELGDSALYLCASSLLGQGYGYTFGSGTRLTVV.

This clone was recorded only once. The chain uses TRBV5-1 and TRBJ1-2; TRBD1 aligns across 8 bases. CDR1 is SGHRS and CDR2 is YFSETQ in the germline V gene. The V and J ends lost 5 bases and 7 bases, in that order; junction bases with no gene match: 7. The CDR3 spans 13 residues. CDR3 loop: CASSLTGEGGYTF. Written as DNA, the CDR3 is TGCGCCAGCAGTTTGACAGGGGAGGGTGGCTACACCTTC.

On this clone itself: Other DNA sequences in the same sample also yield this CDR3. The rearrangement links TRBV18 to TRBJ2-7; D gene unclear. CDR1 and CDR2 from the germline V gene are KGHSH and LQKENI. The CDR3 totals 14 residues. Trimming removed 0 bases at V and 4 bases at J, with 10 bases between. The CDR3 is CASSPPVSPYEQYF. The CDR3 coding sequence is TGTGCCAGCTCACCACCGGTCAGTCCTTACGAGCAGTACTTC.